One and the same sample provided the 25 T cell receptor beta chains below, sequenced in a study of response to subunit inactivated influenza vaccine (dated by TCRdb to between 2017 and 2018). Libraries were prepared through RT-PCR. For sequencing, an Illumina HiSeq 2500 was employed. Through fastp at Q25 and MiXCR, TCRdb rebuilt clones from the public reads, retaining in-frame beta chains. CDR3 protein duplicates are merged, each entry listing the most common genes and DNA. The sample yields around 190,000 distinct CDR3 sequences; around 8.8% were counted once. The ten largest clonotypes hold under 13% of the sample. The specimen was non-naive T cells sorted from PBMCs, collected on the day of vaccination. The cell subset or site tag for this specimen amounts to: memory T cell fraction. These receptors were collected from a middle-aged man who received an inactivated influenza vaccine. Donor details come from another sample of the same person, matched by shared clones.

This clonotype came up a few times. The genes are TRBV28 and TRBJ1-4; perhaps TRBD1 as D (5 bases). The length of the CDR3 is 13 residues. V was pared by 4 bases and J by 4 bases, with 7 bases between. In germline, CDR1 is MDHEN, CDR2 SYDVKM. The CDR3 bases are TGTGCCAGCAGTTCGGGGGGTAATGAAAAACTGTTTTTT. Translated: CASSSGGNEKLFF.

This clonotype was counted many times. The V gene is TRBV11-2, the J gene TRBJ2-1; D is possibly TRBD2 (6 bases). The V end was cut by 3 bases, the J end by 6 bases, with 15 bases between. Germline V CDR1 and CDR2: SGHAT, FQNNGV. The CDR3 has 15 amino acids. CDR3 sequence: CASSFRAGPTNEQFF. The CDR3 region has the DNA TGTGCCAGCAGCTTCAGGGCGGGACCTACCAATGAGCAGTTCTTC.

CDR3 sequence reads: CSARGPTGITDTQYF. As DNA, the CDR3 is TGCAGTGCTAGAGGGCCTACGGGGATCACAGATACGCAGTATTTT. J is TRBJ2-3 and V is TRBV20-1; TRBD2 is a possible D gene (5 bases). CDR3 length equals 15 residues. Germline V gives CDR1 DFQATT, CDR2 SNEGSKA (reference sequence). Between the trimmed V and J ends, which lost 1 base and 2 bases, there was a span of 13 bases.

The rearrangement joins TRBV27 to TRBJ1-2; no definite D call. CDR3 length: 13 residues. The V gene lost 3 bases and the J gene lost 4 bases, with 9 bases spanning the gap. CDR1 and CDR2 from the germline V gene are MNHEY and SMNVEV (reference sequence). DNA of the CDR3: TGTGCCAGCAGTTTCGTGGGCAGCTATGGCTACACCTTC. It specifies CASSFVGSYGYTF.

The chain combines TRBV15 with TRBJ2-1, with D hard to call. The CDR3 totals 15 residues. The V gene's germline CDR1 is LNHNV and CDR2 YYDKDF (reference sequence). The V end lost 0 bases, the J end lost 4 bases, and 10 bases lay between the germline ends. The CDR3 DNA is TGTGCCACCAGCAGAGATTTTGTAGATTACAATGAGCAGTTCTTC. It encodes CATSRDFVDYNEQFF.

This clonotype occurred many times. The CDR3 here is CASSPPGADTQYF. The CDR3 DNA reads TGTGCCAGCTCACCACCGGGGGCAGATACGCAGTATTTT. The J gene is TRBJ2-3, the V gene TRBV18; possibly TRBD1 or TRBD2 for D (5 bases each). This CDR3 spans 13 amino acids. CDR1 and CDR2 from the germline V gene are KGHSH and LQKENI. Between the trimmed V and J ends, which lost 0 bases and 4 bases, there was a span of 5 bases.

With regard to this clonotype: A much larger clone lies one base from this, so it may be a read error. The chain recombines TRBV12-3 or TRBV12-4 with TRBJ2-5, with D possibly TRBD1 on 6 matching bases. The CDR3 runs to 14 residues. The chain's CDR3 is CASSSKGGGETRYF. The CDR3 DNA sequence: TGTGCCAGCAGTTCCAAAGGGGGTGGGGAGACCCGGTACTTC.

This chain uses TRBV5-1 with TRBJ2-1, with 16 bases aligning to TRBD2. The CDR3 has 14 residues. Germline V CDR1 and CDR2: SGHRS, YFSETQ. Losses at the gene ends were 4 bases for V and 10 bases for J; bases not matched to a gene: 2. The DNA for the CDR3 is TGCGCCAGCAGCCCGGGACTAGCGGGAGGGGAGCAGTTCTTC. Protein product: CASSPGLAGGEQFF.

V gene TRBV3-1 combines with J gene TRBJ2-3; D assignment may be TRBD1 or TRBD2 (5 bases each). The length of the CDR3 is 16 residues. V lost 0 bases and J 11 bases, leaving 21 bases between the germline ends. Germline CDR1 LGHDT, CDR2 YNNKEL (reference sequence). Here the CDR3 DNA reads TGTGCCAGCAGCCAAGAGGTTGGGACCCGACGAGGGGAGCAGTATTTT. Translating gives CASSQEVGTRRGEQYF.

This clonotype was counted only a few times. The chain carries TRBV6-5 and TRBJ2-5; D may be TRBD2 (7 bases). Trimming cost V 0 bases and J 4 bases, with 15 bases left between them. The CDR3 loop spans 16 amino acids. Germline CDR1 is MNHEY and CDR2 is SVGAGI. The CDR3 DNA follows: TGTGCCAGCAGTTACTCCGGGGGGCTACGGACAGAGACCCAGTACTTC. Protein: CASSYSGGLRTETQYF.

This clonotype was counted a few times. The V and J genes are TRBV11-2 and TRBJ1-2; D uncertain. In germline, CDR1 is SGHAT, CDR2 FQNNGV. The CDR3 is 15 amino acids. V dropped 2 bases and J dropped 4 bases, with 14 bases sitting between them. This CDR3 reads CASSLSSGSLYGYTF. Written as DNA, the CDR3 is TGTGCCAGCAGCTTAAGTTCCGGCAGCCTCTATGGCTACACCTTC.

The chain has TRBV6-2 or TRBV6-3 and TRBJ2-1; a possible D gene is TRBD2 (5 bases). Germline assignment: CDR1 MNHEY and CDR2 SVGEGT. The CDR3 has 17 residues. V lost 2 bases and J lost 4, with 18 bases in between. The CDR3 DNA reads as TGTGCCAGCAGTTACGCCTTGCTCCACCGAGGGTACAATGAGCAGTTCTTC. Translation: CASSYALLHRGYNEQFF.

This clonotype has just a few counts. The chain is built from TRBV7-2 and TRBJ2-7; D may be TRBD2 (6 bases). Trimming left V 3 bases short and J 7 bases short, with 10 bases between. From germline, CDR1 is SGHTA and CDR2 FQGNSA. The length of the CDR3 is 12 residues. The CDR3 DNA sequence: TGTGCCAGCAGCTTGGCAGGGAGGGAGCAGTACTTC. Translating it yields CASSLAGREQYF.

This clonotype occurred many times. The DNA of the CDR3 is TGTGCCAGCAGTGGAGCCTACGAGCAGTACTTC. It yields the protein CASSGAYEQYF. The gene calls are TRBV12-3 or TRBV12-4 and TRBJ2-7; D gene unclear. The CDR3 extends over 11 amino acids. Trimming shortened V by 5 bases and J by 2 bases, and 4 bases separated the two germline ends.

This clonotype was seen only a few times. The V and J genes are TRBV7-9 and TRBJ2-1; D ambiguous. CDR1 is SEHNR and CDR2 is FQNEAQ in the germline V gene (reference sequence). Trimming took 5 bases from V and 0 from J, leaving 14 bases between them. The CDR3 consists of 16 residues. Here the CDR3 DNA reads TGTGCCAGCAGCCCCCCGCAGATTTACTCCTACAATGAGCAGTTCTTC. This sequence encodes CASSPPQIYSYNEQFF. The entire variable domain, with the rest obtained from reference TRBV7-9 and TRBJ2-1, is as follows: DTGVSQNPRHKITKRGQNVTFRCDPISEHNRLYWYRQTLGQGPEFLTYFQNEAQLEKSRLLSDRFSAERPKGSFSTLEIQRTEQGDSAMYLCASSPPQIYSYNEQFFGPGTRLTVL.

This clonotype was recorded a few times. This chain connects TRBV6-2 or TRBV6-3 to TRBJ2-7, with D uncertain. The CDR3 has 13 amino acids. In germline, CDR1 is MNHEY, CDR2 SVGEGT. Trimming left V 4 bases short and J 1 base short, with 8 bases between. CDR3 in amino acids: CASSLSRSYEQYF. DNA of the CDR3: TGTGCCAGCAGTTTGTCCAGATCCTACGAGCAGTACTTC.

This clonotype was seen many times. This chain links TRBV3-1 with TRBJ2-7, with 12 bases matching TRBD2. The CDR3 has 16 residues. Germline V gene data show CDR1 as LGHDT and CDR2 as YNNKEL (reference sequence). V dropped 6 bases and J dropped 3; count of bases not matched to a gene: 9. CDR3 residues: CASSPKGGLAGYEQYF. The CDR3 coding sequence is TGTGCCAGCAGTCCGAAGGGGGGACTAGCGGGCTACGAGCAGTACTTC.

The J gene is TRBJ1-1, the V gene TRBV6-1; no firm D call. The germline V gene encodes CDR1 MNHNS and CDR2 SASEGT. The CDR3 is made up of 17 amino acids. V was clipped by 7 bases and J by 5 bases, with 26 bases between them. CDR3 sequence reads: CASTTFGGLSSETEAFF. In DNA form, the CDR3 reads TGTGCCAGCACTACCTTCGGAGGGTTAAGTTCGGAGACTGAAGCTTTCTTT.

The table lists this clonotype with many counts. The chain carries TRBV21-1 and TRBJ2-5; the DNA was not compared with TRBD1, the D call given in the table. TRBV21-1 is a documented pseudogene. The CDR3 covers 14 residues. The CDR3 loop is CASSNRTQQETQYF. DNA for the CDR3: TGTGCCAGCAGCAACCGGACACAACAAGAGACCCAGTACTTC.

The V and J genes are TRBV5-4 and TRBJ2-2; no clear D. CDR1 and CDR2 from the germline V gene are SGHNT and YYREEE (reference sequence). Trimming left V 1 base short and J 5 bases short, with 12 bases between. The CDR3 totals 15 residues. The CDR3 spells CASSLRLGQTGELFF. CDR3 DNA sequence: TGTGCCAGCAGCTTGAGGTTAGGCCAAACCGGGGAGCTGTTTTTT.

This clonotype was seen a few times. The rearrangement links TRBV20-1 to TRBJ2-7; D is unclear. Germline V gene lookup returns CDR1 DFQATT and CDR2 SNEGSKA (reference sequence). V shed 5 bases and J shed 3 bases, with 5 bases lying between them. The CDR3 spans 10 residues. CDR3 sequence reads: CSAQDYEQYF. CDR3 sequence (DNA): TGCAGTGCTCAAGACTACGAGCAGTACTTC.

The chain uses TRBV7-2 and TRBJ2-3; 16 bases align to TRBD2. This CDR3 is 17 amino acids long. With V trimmed by 5 bases and J by 8 bases, 10 bases remained unmatched. The germline gives CDR1 SGHTA, CDR2 FQGNSA. Here the CDR3 DNA reads TGTGCCAGCAGCCCCCAGGGACTAGCGGGGGGGACCGGTACGCAGTATTTT. Translated, it gives CASSPQGLAGGTGTQYF.

This clonotype was counted at least ten times. This chain uses TRBV9 with TRBJ2-1, with 9 positions matching TRBD2. The V gene end was trimmed by 1 base and the J gene end by 2 bases; junction bases not matched to a gene: 4. Per germline, CDR1 SGDLS and CDR2 YYNGEE. CDR3 length equals 16 residues. DNA of the CDR3: TGTGCCAGCAGCGTATCTAGCGGGGTAACCTACAATGAGCAGTTCTTC. Amino acids: CASSVSSGVTYNEQFF.

On this clonotype: This clone may be a read error of a much larger clone one base away. J is TRBJ2-3 and V is TRBV7-2; 12 positions match TRBD2. The CDR3 covers 17 residues. Germline V gene data show CDR1 as SGHTA and CDR2 as FQGNSA. The trim removed 0 bases at V and 2 bases at J, leaving 3 bases unmatched. CDR3 nucleotide sequence: TGTGCCAGCAGCTTAGCCCCTAGCGGGGGGGTCACAGATACGCAGTATTTT. Encoded protein: CASSLAPSGGVTDTQYF.

At least ten counts were recorded for this clonotype. The V call is TRBV2, the J call TRBJ2-5; 12 bases fit TRBD2. Germline assignment: CDR1 SNHLY and CDR2 FYNNEI. The CDR3 is made up of 15 amino acids. After removal of 1 base from V and 5 bases from J, the junction contained 2 bases not matched to a gene. The CDR3 loop reads CASSEGLAGVETQYF. The CDR3 DNA sequence: TGTGCCAGCAGTGAAGGACTAGCGGGAGTGGAGACCCAGTACTTC.